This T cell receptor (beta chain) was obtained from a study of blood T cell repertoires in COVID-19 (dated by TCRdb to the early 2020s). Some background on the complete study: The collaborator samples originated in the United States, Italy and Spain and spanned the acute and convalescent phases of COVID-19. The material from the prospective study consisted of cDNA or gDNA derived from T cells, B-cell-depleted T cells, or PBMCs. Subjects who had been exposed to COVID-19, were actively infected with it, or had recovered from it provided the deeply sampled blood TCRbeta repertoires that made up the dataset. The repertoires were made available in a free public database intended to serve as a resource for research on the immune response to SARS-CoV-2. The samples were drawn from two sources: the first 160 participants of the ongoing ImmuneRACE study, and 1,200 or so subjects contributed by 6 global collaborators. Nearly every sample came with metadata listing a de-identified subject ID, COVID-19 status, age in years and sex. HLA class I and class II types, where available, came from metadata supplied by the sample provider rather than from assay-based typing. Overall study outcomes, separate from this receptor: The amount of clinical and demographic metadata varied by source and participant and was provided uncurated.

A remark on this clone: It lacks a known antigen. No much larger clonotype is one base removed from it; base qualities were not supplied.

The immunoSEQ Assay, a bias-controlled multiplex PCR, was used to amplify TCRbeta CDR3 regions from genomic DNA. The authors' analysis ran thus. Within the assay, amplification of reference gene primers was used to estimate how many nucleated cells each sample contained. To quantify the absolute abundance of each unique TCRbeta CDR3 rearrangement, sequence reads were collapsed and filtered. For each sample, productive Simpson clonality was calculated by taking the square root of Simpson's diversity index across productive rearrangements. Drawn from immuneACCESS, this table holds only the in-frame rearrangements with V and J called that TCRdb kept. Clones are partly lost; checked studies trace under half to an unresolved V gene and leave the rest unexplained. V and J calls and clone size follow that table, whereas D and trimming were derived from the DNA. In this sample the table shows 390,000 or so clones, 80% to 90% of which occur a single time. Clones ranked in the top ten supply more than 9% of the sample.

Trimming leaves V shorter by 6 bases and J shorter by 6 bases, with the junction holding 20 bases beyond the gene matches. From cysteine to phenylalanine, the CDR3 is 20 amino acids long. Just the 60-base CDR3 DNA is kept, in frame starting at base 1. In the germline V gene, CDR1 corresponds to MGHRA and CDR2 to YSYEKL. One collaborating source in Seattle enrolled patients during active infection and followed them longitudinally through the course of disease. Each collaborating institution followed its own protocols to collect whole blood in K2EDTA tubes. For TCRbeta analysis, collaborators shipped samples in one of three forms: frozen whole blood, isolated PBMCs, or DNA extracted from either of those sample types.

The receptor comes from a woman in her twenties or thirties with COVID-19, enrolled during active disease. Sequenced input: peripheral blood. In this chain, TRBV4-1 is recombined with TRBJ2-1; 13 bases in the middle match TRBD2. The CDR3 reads CASRGLGLAGAQEGFNEQFF. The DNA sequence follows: TGCGCCAGCAGGGGACTTGGACTAGCGGGAGCACAGGAGGGCTTCAATGAGCAGTTCTTC.